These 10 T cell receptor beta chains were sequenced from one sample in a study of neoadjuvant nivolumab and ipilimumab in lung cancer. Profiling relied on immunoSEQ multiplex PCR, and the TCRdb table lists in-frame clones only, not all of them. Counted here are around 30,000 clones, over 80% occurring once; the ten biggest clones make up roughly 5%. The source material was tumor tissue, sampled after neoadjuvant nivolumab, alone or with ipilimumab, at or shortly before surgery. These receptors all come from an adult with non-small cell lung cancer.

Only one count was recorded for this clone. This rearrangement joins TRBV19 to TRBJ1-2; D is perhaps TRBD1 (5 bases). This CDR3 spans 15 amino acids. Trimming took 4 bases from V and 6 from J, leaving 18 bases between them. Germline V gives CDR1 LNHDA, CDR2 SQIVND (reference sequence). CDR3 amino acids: CASSRPGTISHGYTF. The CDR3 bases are TGTGCCAGTAGTAGGCCGGGGACTATTTCCCATGGCTACACCTTC.

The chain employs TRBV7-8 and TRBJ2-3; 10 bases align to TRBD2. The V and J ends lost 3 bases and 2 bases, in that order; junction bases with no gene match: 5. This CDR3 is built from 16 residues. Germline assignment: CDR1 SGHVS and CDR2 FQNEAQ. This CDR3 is CASSFGSGGNTDTQYF. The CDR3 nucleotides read TGTGCCAGCAGCTTTGGTAGCGGGGGGAACACAGATACGCAGTATTTT.

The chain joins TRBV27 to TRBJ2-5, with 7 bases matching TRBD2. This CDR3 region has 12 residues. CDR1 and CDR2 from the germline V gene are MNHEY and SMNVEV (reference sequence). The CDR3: CTAGVGEETQYF. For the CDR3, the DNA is TGTACGGCGGGGGTTGGGGAAGAGACCCAGTACTTC.

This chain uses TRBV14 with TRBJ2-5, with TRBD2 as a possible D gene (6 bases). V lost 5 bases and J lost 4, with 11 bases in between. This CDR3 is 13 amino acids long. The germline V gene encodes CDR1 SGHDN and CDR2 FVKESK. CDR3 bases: TGTGCCAGCAGCGGATACGGGGGAGAGACCCAGTACTTC. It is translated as CASSGYGGETQYF.

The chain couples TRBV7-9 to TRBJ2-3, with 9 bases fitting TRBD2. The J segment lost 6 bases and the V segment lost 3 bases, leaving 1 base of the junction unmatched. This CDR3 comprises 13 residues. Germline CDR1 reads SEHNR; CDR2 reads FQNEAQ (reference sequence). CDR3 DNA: TGTGCCAGCAGCTTGGCGGGGGGGGATACGCAGTATTTT. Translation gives CASSLAGGDTQYF.

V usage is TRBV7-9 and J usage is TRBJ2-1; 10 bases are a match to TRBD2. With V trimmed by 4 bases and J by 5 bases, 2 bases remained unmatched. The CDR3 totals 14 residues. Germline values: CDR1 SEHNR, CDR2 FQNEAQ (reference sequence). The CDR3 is CASSYGTSDNEQFF. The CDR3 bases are TGTGCCAGCAGCTATGGGACTAGCGACAATGAGCAGTTCTTC.

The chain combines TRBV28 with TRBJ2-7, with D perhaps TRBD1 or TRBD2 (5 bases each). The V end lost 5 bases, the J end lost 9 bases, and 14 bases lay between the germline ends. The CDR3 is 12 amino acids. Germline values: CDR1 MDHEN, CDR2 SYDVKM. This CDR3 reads CASSPGAVGQYF. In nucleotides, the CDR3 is TGTGCCAGCAGTCCCGGGGCTGTAGGGCAGTACTTC.

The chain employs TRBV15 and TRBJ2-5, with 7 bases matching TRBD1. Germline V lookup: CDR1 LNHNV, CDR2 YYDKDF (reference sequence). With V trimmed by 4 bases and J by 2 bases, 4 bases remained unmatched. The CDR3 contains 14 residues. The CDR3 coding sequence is TGTGCCACCAGCACCTACAGGGGACAAGAGACCCAGTACTTC. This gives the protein CATSTYRGQETQYF. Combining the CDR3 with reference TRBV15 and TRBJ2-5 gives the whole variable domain DAMVIQNPRYQVTQFGKPVTLSCSQTLNHNVMYWYQQKSSQAPKLLFHYYDKDFNNEADTPDNFQSRRPNTSFCFLDIRSPGLGDTAMYLCATSTYRGQETQYFGPGTRLLVL.

CDR3 residues: CASSLVGEDGELFF. The CDR3 DNA sequence: TGCGCCAGCAGCTTGGTGGGGGAAGACGGGGAGCTGTTTTTT. J is TRBJ2-2 and V is TRBV5-1; D assignment may be TRBD1 or TRBD2 (5 bases each). Trimming took off 0 bases at V and 7 bases at J, with 10 bases between the two ends. The germline V gene encodes CDR1 SGHRS and CDR2 YFSETQ. The CDR3 length is 14 residues.

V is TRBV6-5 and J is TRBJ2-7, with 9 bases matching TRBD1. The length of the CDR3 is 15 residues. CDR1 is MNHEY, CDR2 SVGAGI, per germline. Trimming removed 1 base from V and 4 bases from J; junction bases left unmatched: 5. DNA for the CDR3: TGTGCCAGCAGTTACTGGGGACAGGGTGGGTACGAGCAGTACTTC. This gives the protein CASSYWGQGGYEQYF.